This T cell receptor beta chain was captured in a study of blood T cell repertoires in COVID-19. Study processing details: Amplified reference gene primers provided the basis for estimating nucleated cell counts. Sequencing used immunoSEQ multiplex PCR; TCRdb keeps in-frame clones, though not all of them. That table gives V, J and clone size, and the DNA gave D and trimming. The data hold about 280,000 clones, with roughly 80% observed a single time. The specimen was peripheral blood. This receptor was identified in a woman between 50 and 59 years old who had recovered from COVID-19.

CDR3 region: CATTPGQGHNEQFF. The CDR3 DNA reads as TGTGCCACCACCCCGGGACAGGGGCACAATGAGCAGTTCTTC. The rearrangement joins TRBV24-1 to TRBJ2-1; 10 nucleotides match TRBD1. The trim removed 8 bases at V and 5 bases at J, leaving 5 bases unmatched. Germline-derived CDR1 and CDR2 are KGHDR and SFDVKD. This CDR3 has 14 amino acids.